The present T cell receptor beta chain was sequenced within a study of glioma-infiltrating T cells after dendritic cell vaccination. Turning to the study itself: Autologous tumor lysate-pulsed dendritic cell vaccination was given between the early 2000s and the early 2010s. Dendritic cells derived from monocytes and pulsed with autologous tumor lysate formed the vaccine.

Up to about 2 ug genomic DNA was used for TCRB CDR3 amplification. Profiled with immunoSEQ multiplex PCR; TCRdb holds only in-frame clones, not every one. The table has tens of thousands of clones, about 80% seen once. The CDR3 is 13 amino acids. CDR1 GTSNPN and CDR2 SVGIG come from the germline V gene (reference sequence). V was clipped by 8 bases and J by 8 bases; unmatched bases: 12. On this clone itself: The antigen is not known.

Study-wide points: Only a small number of patients had complete blood and tumor samples.

This receptor was identified in a human donor with glioblastoma. The sample here was blood, taken before dendritic cell vaccination. The chain combines TRBV30 with TRBJ1-2; 9 bases are shared with TRBD1. The DNA of the CDR3 is TGTGCCCTTCGTGGGGCAGGGACAGGGGGCTACACCTTC. This encodes CALRGAGTGGYTF.